The 16 T cell receptor beta chains presented below share a single source sample, sequenced in a study of blood T cell repertoires in COVID-19. The table came from immunoSEQ multiplex PCR; TCRdb's copy has only in-frame clones and leaves some out. Here the sample spans around 70,000 clones, around three quarters being singletons. Sequencing used peripheral blood. Source of these receptors: a human donor in a cohort sampled during active COVID-19.

The chain couples TRBV5-4 to TRBJ2-3; 11 bases agree with TRBD2. The CDR3 extends over 15 amino acids. The trim removed 4 bases at V and 3 bases at J, leaving 4 bases unmatched. Looked up from germline, CDR1 is SGHNT and CDR2 is YYREEE (reference sequence). CDR3 DNA: TGTGCCAGCAGCAGACCTAGCGGGAGGACAGATACGCAGTATTTT. This codes for CASSRPSGRTDTQYF.

The gene calls are TRBV6-5 and TRBJ2-7, with TRBD2 matching over 10 bases. V dropped 6 bases and J dropped 6; count of bases not matched to a gene: 11. The CDR3 runs 15 residues. Germline values: CDR1 MNHEY, CDR2 SVGAGI. In DNA form, the CDR3 reads TGTGCCAGCAGACCATCTAGCGGGAGTTTCTCCGAGCAGTACTTC. It codes for CASRPSSGSFSEQYF.

The chain uses TRBV5-4 and TRBJ2-7; no clear D. CDR3 length: 11 amino acids. The germline CDR1 and CDR2 sequences are SGHNT and YYREEE (reference sequence). V was cut by 3 bases and J by 7 bases, with 8 bases left in between. The CDR3 sequence is CASSSDWEQYF. CDR3 sequence (DNA): TGTGCCAGCAGCTCAGACTGGGAGCAGTACTTC.

This chain links TRBV7-6 with TRBJ2-1; 11 bases match TRBD2. The J segment lost 12 bases and the V segment lost 1 base, leaving 8 bases of the junction unmatched. In germline, CDR1 is SGHVS, CDR2 FNYEAQ. The CDR3 covers 15 residues. Here the CDR3 DNA reads TGTGCCAGCAGCTTAGGTCTGCTAGCGGGAGGAGGGCAGTTCTTC. Amino acids: CASSLGLLAGGGQFF. The full variable domain, rest sourced from reference TRBV7-6 and TRBJ2-1, is GAGVSQSPRYKVTKRGQDVALRCDPISGHVSLYWYRQALGQGPEFLTYFNYEAQQDKSGLPNDRFSAERPEGSISTLTIQRTEQRDSAMYRCASSLGLLAGGGQFFGPGTRLTVL.

J is TRBJ2-5 and V is TRBV2, with 8 bases that match TRBD2. J gave up 2 bases and V 7 bases, and 3 bases lay outside the gene matches. Germline lookup yields CDR1 SNHLY and CDR2 FYNNEI. The CDR3 loop spans 13 amino acids. The CDR3 DNA reads TGTGCCAGCACCATAGCGGGACAAGAGACCCAGTACTTC. It translates to CASTIAGQETQYF. The entire variable domain, with the rest obtained from reference TRBV2 and TRBJ2-5, is as follows: EPEVTQTPSHQVTQMGQEVILRCVPISNHLYFYWYRQILGQKVEFLVSFYNNEISEKSEIFDDQFSVERPDGSNFTLKIRSTKLEDSAMYFCASTIAGQETQYFGPGTRLLVL.

The rearrangement joins TRBV7-7 to TRBJ1-3, with 8 bases identical to TRBD1. Unmatched junction bases numbered 2, after V lost 5 bases and J lost 2 bases. The CDR3 length is 14 residues. Germline assignment: CDR1 SSHAT and CDR2 FNYEAQ (reference sequence). The CDR3 region is CASSPTGAGNTIYF. The CDR3 nucleotides read TGTGCCAGCAGCCCGACAGGGGCTGGAAACACCATATATTTT. Full variable domain (rest looked up from reference TRBV7-7 and TRBJ1-3): GAGVSQSPRYKVTKRGQDVTLRCDPISSHATLYWYQQALGQGPEFLTYFNYEAQPDKSGLPSDRFSAERPEGSISTLTIQRTEQRDSAMYRCASSPTGAGNTIYFGEGSWLTVV.

The CDR3 spells CASTSYRAVDTEAFF. The CDR3 bases are TGTGCCAGCACATCATACAGGGCTGTGGACACTGAAGCTTTCTTT. The J gene is TRBJ1-1, the V gene TRBV11-2, with D perhaps matching TRBD1 (6 bases). Germline values: CDR1 SGHAT, CDR2 FQNNGV. The CDR3 runs 15 residues. Trimming stripped 7 bases from V and 3 bases from J, with 18 bases between.

This chain joins TRBV23-1 and TRBJ2-7; 10 bases are a match to TRBD1. TRBV23-1 qualifies as an ORF whose function is uncertain. This CDR3 comprises 15 residues. After removal of 2 bases from V and 6 bases from J, the junction contained 7 bases not matched to a gene. CDR3 sequence reads: CASSQRTDRGTEQYF. As DNA, the CDR3 is TGCGCCAGCAGTCAACGGACGGACAGGGGGACCGAGCAGTACTTC.

The V call is TRBV5-1, the J call TRBJ1-1; 9 bases match TRBD1. The junction had 12 bases not matched to a gene; V was cut back by 2 bases and J by 1 base. The CDR3 is made up of 18 amino acids. Germline CDR1 SGHRS, CDR2 YFSETQ. CDR3 nucleotides: TGCGCCAGCAGCTTCTCCGGGACAGGGAGAACACGGAACACTGAAGCTTTCTTT. Its protein product is CASSFSGTGRTRNTEAFF.

This rearrangement joins TRBV28 to TRBJ1-3; maybe TRBD1 (6 bases). Germline CDR1 MDHEN, CDR2 SYDVKM. V was shortened by 6 bases and J by 8 bases, with 14 bases between the two germline ends. The CDR3 is made up of 13 amino acids. The chain's CDR3 is CASRPRGADTIYF. For the CDR3, the DNA is TGTGCCAGCAGGCCCCGGGGGGCGGACACCATATATTTT.

Worth noting for this clone: The sample holds other DNA sequences that translate to the same CDR3. The chain joins TRBV7-2 to TRBJ2-1, with TRBD2 matching 7 bases. Germline V CDR1 and CDR2: SGHTA, FQGNSA. Unmatched junction bases numbered 5, after V lost 1 base and J lost 2 bases. This CDR3 comprises 16 residues. CDR3 protein: CASSLGLAGAYNEQFF. The CDR3 region has the DNA TGTGCCAGCAGCTTAGGTCTGGCGGGAGCCTACAATGAGCAGTTCTTC.

The chain links TRBV5-1 to TRBJ2-5, with D perhaps TRBD2 (5 bases). The CDR3 contains 13 residues. Trimming took 0 bases from V and 5 from J, leaving 8 bases between them. The germline gives CDR1 SGHRS, CDR2 YFSETQ. In DNA form, the CDR3 reads TGCGCCAGCAGCTTGGAAGCGGTTGAGACCCAGTACTTC. It translates to CASSLEAVETQYF.

This clone is a singleton in its sample. The chain has TRBV27 and TRBJ1-1; 9 bases line up with TRBD1. V lost 4 bases to trimming and J lost 8 bases; unmatched junction nucleotides: 5. The CDR3 loop spans 13 amino acids. CDR1 is MNHEY, CDR2 SMNVEV, per germline (reference sequence). The CDR3 coding sequence is TGTGCCAGCAGTTACGACAGGGGGATGGAAGCTTTCTTT. This encodes CASSYDRGMEAFF.

The chain is built from TRBV24-1 and TRBJ1-2, with TRBD1 as a possible D gene (6 bases). Looked up from germline, CDR1 is KGHDR and CDR2 is SFDVKD. The CDR3 is 11 residues long. The ends were cut back, 7 bases at V and 10 bases at J, with 12 bases in the middle. CDR3 protein: CATSYRDVYTF. The CDR3 nucleotides read TGTGCCACCAGCTACAGGGACGTCTACACCTTC.

The chain has TRBV2 and TRBJ2-7, with 7 bases aligning to TRBD1. Germline assignment: CDR1 SNHLY and CDR2 FYNNEI. The junction had 6 bases not matched to a gene; V was cut back by 7 bases and J by 0 bases. The CDR3 has 14 amino acids. CDR3 sequence: CASKRGPLSYEQYF. The CDR3 DNA sequence: TGTGCCAGCAAGAGGGGGCCCCTCTCCTACGAGCAGTACTTC.

The J gene is TRBJ1-6, the V gene TRBV19, with D maybe TRBD1 (5 bases). Trimming took off 6 bases at V and 7 bases at J, with 16 bases between the two ends. The CDR3 extends over 15 amino acids. CDR1 and CDR2 (germline): LNHDA, SQIVND (reference sequence). DNA for the CDR3: TGTGCCAGTAGAAGGGGCGGAGGGTGGAATTCACCCCTCCACTTT. Translation: CASRRGGGWNSPLHF.